These 8 T cell receptor beta chains share one sample of origin, sequenced in a study of T cells in localized non-small cell lung cancer. Assay used: immunoSEQ multiplex PCR; TCRdb lists only in-frame clones, some missing. Of roughly 1,400 clones listed, 25% to 30% are singletons. Sequences were derived from normal lung tissue next to the tumor, sampled before any cancer treatment. The receptors were gathered from a man between 40 and 70 years old with stage I lung adenocarcinoma.

This chain connects TRBV5-1 to TRBJ2-1, with 13 nucleotides matching TRBD2. The junction had 11 bases not matched to a gene; V was cut back by 2 bases and J by 9 bases. This CDR3 is built from 17 residues. Germline V lookup: CDR1 SGHRS, CDR2 YFSETQ. The chain's CDR3 is CASSLNFGTSGTSEQFF. The CDR3, as DNA: TGCGCCAGCAGCTTAAACTTCGGGACTAGCGGGACAAGTGAGCAGTTCTTC. Full variable domain (outside the CDR3, taken from reference TRBV5-1 and TRBJ2-1): KAGVTQTPRYLIKTRGQQVTLSCSPISGHRSVSWYQQTPGQGLQFLFEYFSETQRNKGNFPGRFSGRQFSNSRSEMNVSTLELGDSALYLCASSLNFGTSGTSEQFFGPGTRLTVL.

This clone showed up just a few times. This chain connects TRBV19 to TRBJ1-3; unclear D gene. Germline assignment: CDR1 LNHDA and CDR2 SQIVND (reference sequence). V lost 5 bases to trimming and J lost 4 bases, with 18 bases between them. The CDR3 totals 16 residues. The chain's CDR3 is CASSPGPVRYGNTIYF. CDR3 nucleotide sequence: TGTGCCAGTAGTCCCGGACCGGTCCGCTACGGAAACACCATATATTTT.

This chain joins TRBV28 and TRBJ2-3; D is unclear. From germline, CDR1 is MDHEN and CDR2 SYDVKM. CDR3 size: 15 residues. V lost 3 bases and J 0 bases, leaving 10 bases between the germline ends. CDR3 nucleotides: TGTGCCAGCAGTTTCTACGGTACTAGCACAGATACGCAGTATTTT. This sequence encodes CASSFYGTSTDTQYF.

V and J are TRBV6-8 and TRBJ1-2, with D possibly TRBD1 on 5 matching bases. This CDR3 has 12 residues. V shed 10 bases and J shed 4 bases, with 13 bases lying between them. Germline V gene sequence: CDR1 MNHGY, CDR2 SAAAGT. CDR3 DNA: TGTGCCATCACCCGGGACGGCTATGGCTACACCTTC. Translated: CAITRDGYGYTF.

The chain couples TRBV6-8 to TRBJ2-7, with D tentatively TRBD1 or TRBD2 (5 bases each). The CDR3 sequence is 14 residues long. V lost 2 bases and J lost 0, with 8 bases in between. In germline, CDR1 is MNHGY, CDR2 SAAAGT. In DNA, the CDR3 is TGTGCCAGCAGTTACGGGACCGCCTCCTACGAGCAGTACTTC. Its protein product is CASSYGTASYEQYF.

The gene calls are TRBV11-3 and TRBJ2-1; weak D call: TRBD1 (5 bases). Germline-derived CDR1 and CDR2 are SGHNT and YENEEA. The CDR3 spans 15 residues. The V end lost 6 bases, the J end lost 6 bases, and 18 bases lay between the germline ends. CDR3 coding DNA: TGTGCCAGCAGACCTCAGGGCGGTTTGGGCAATGAGCAGTTCTTC. Its protein product is CASRPQGGLGNEQFF.

The sample holds a few counts of this clone. This chain links TRBV11-3 with TRBJ2-1, with TRBD2 as a possible D gene (6 bases). Germline assignment: CDR1 SGHNT and CDR2 YENEEA. This CDR3 comprises 15 residues. V lost 3 bases and J 6 bases, leaving 15 bases between the germline ends. Here the CDR3 DNA reads TGTGCCAGCAGCTTTCAACGAAACGGGGGCAATGAGCAGTTCTTC. Translating gives CASSFQRNGGNEQFF.

The chain is built from TRBV28 and TRBJ1-4; possibly TRBD1 for D (5 bases). Trimming took off 6 bases at V and 6 bases at J, with 20 bases between the two ends. This CDR3 region has 16 residues. The germline gives CDR1 MDHEN, CDR2 SYDVKM. The CDR3 here is CASSPREGSIHEKLFF. Written as DNA, the CDR3 is TGTGCCAGCAGCCCCCGGGAGGGGAGCATTCATGAAAAACTGTTTTTT.